These 4 T cell receptor beta chains were all obtained from the same sample, sequenced in a study of cytomegalovirus exposure and HLA in healthy donors (dated by TCRdb to the late 2010s). Preparation of the library involved the immunoSEQ multiplex PCR assay. The multiplex PCR relied on a mix of 60 forward primers for TCR Vbeta segments and 13 reverse primers for TCR Jbeta segments. Sourced from immuneACCESS, this table was stored by TCRdb with only in-frame sequences that have V and J called. A share of the clones is absent; for the studies checked, an unresolved V gene accounts for under half, and the remainder has no known explanation. Across this sample there are approximately 160,000 clones, with about 81% seen only once. The top ten clonotypes cover 1.5% to 2% of the sample. Sequencing was done on a sample of PBMCs. These TCRs come from a woman aged 18-29 years in good health and CMV-seronegative.

The chain is built from TRBV13 and TRBJ2-3; the D gene is possibly TRBD2 (6 bases). V was clipped by 5 bases and J by 0 bases, with 18 bases between them. The germline gives CDR1 PRHDT, CDR2 FYEKMQ (reference sequence). The length of the CDR3 is 17 residues. DNA of the CDR3: TGTGCCAGCAGCCCTGCCCTCCGGGGGATTAGCACAGATACGCAGTATTTT. Translated: CASSPALRGISTDTQYF.

This chain joins TRBV6-5 and TRBJ2-1; possibly TRBD1 for D (6 bases). This CDR3 is 15 amino acids long. Germline V gives CDR1 MNHEY, CDR2 SVGAGI. Trimming took 5 bases from V and 0 from J, leaving 11 bases between them. CDR3 amino acids: CASSVTGISYNEQFF. The CDR3 nucleotides are TGTGCCAGCAGTGTAACAGGGATCTCCTACAATGAGCAGTTCTTC.

This clone has just a few counts. The chain combines TRBV5-4 with TRBJ1-1; D is ambiguous. CDR3 length: 16 residues. Germline CDR1 SGHNT, CDR2 YYREEE (reference sequence). The V end was cut by 0 bases, the J end by 1 base, with 13 bases between. CDR3 sequence (DNA): TGTGCCAGCAGCTTGGCGGGTTTTCAGAAGAACACTGAAGCTTTCTTT. Amino acids: CASSLAGFQKNTEAFF.

This clone came up once. J is TRBJ1-1 and V is TRBV2; a weak D match, TRBD1 (6 bases). Trimming removed 6 bases at V and 0 bases at J, with 14 bases between. The CDR3 has 15 amino acids. The germline V gene encodes CDR1 SNHLY and CDR2 FYNNEI. In DNA, the CDR3 is TGTGCCAGCAGCAGCGGACAGATCATGAACACTGAAGCTTTCTTT. Encoded protein: CASSSGQIMNTEAFF.